This T cell receptor beta chain came from a study of T cell repertoires in cytomegalovirus infection. Overall study: Selected CMV epitopes included recently identified HLA-C-restricted ones as well as well-studied HLA-B-restricted ones. Both a matching HLA type and CMV infection were indicated by public TCR beta signatures.

V lost 5 bases and J 1 base, leaving 11 bases between the germline ends. The CDR3 is 14 residues long. Findings of the study overall: Cumulative frequency of public TCR beta families picked out carriers of CMV plus the relevant HLA. The ex vivo response was dominated by HLA-C-restricted CMV-specific TCR beta clonotypes.

TCRdb re-called the reads with MiXCR, one entry per CDR3 protein. Here the sample spans fewer than 1,000,000 distinct CDR3 sequences, around 30% being singletons. There are many counts of this clonotype. The antigen is undetermined. The sample consisted of cultured CD8+ T cells from PBMCs, taken from culture after CMV antigen stimulation. The J gene is TRBJ2-5, the V gene TRBV12-3 or TRBV12-4, with D possibly TRBD1 on 6 matching bases. The clonotype comes from a human donor in good health (CMV status not recorded). Some clones in this sample may be carry-over from other donors' samples. This chain's CDR3 is CASSLRDIQETQYF. The CDR3 DNA sequence: TGTGCCAGCAGTCTCCGGGACATCCAAGAGACCCAGTACTTC.